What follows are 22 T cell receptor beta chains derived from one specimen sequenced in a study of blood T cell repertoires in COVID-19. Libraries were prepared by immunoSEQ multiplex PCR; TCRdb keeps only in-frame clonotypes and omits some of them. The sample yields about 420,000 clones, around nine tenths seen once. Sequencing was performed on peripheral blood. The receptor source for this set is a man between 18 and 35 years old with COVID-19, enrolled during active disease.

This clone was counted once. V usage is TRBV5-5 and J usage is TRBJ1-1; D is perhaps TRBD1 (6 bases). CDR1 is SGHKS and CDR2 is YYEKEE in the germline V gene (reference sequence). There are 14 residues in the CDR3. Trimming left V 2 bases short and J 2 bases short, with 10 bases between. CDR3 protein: CASSLWTVNTEAFF. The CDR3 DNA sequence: TGTGCCAGCAGCTTATGGACAGTTAACACTGAAGCTTTCTTT.

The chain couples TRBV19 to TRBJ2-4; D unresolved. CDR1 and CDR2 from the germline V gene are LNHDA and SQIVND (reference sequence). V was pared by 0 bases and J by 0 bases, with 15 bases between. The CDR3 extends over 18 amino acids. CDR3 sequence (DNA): TGTGCCAGTAGTATAGATTTTGGGCCAGTCTCAGCCAAAAACATTCAGTACTTC. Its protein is CASSIDFGPVSAKNIQYF.

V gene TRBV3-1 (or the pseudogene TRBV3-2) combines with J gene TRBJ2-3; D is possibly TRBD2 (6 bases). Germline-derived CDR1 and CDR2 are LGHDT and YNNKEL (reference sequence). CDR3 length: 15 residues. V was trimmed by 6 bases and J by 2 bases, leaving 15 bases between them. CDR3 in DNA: TGTGCCAGCAGTCCCTGGGGGGAACTCACAGATACGCAGTATTTT. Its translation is CASSPWGELTDTQYF.

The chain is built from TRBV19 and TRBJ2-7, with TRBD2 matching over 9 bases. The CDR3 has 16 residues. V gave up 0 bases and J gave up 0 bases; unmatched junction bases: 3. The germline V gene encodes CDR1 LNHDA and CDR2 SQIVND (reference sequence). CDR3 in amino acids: CASSIEAGGPSYEQYF. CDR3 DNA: TGTGCCAGTAGTATAGAGGCGGGAGGGCCCTCCTACGAGCAGTACTTC.

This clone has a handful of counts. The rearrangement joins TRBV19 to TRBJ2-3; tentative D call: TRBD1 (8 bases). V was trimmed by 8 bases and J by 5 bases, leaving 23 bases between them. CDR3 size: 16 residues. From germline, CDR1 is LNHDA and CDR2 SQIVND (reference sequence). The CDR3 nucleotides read TGTGCCAGTGCAATCAGGGGGCCAGGCGGGGGAGATACGCAGTATTTT. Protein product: CASAIRGPGGGDTQYF.

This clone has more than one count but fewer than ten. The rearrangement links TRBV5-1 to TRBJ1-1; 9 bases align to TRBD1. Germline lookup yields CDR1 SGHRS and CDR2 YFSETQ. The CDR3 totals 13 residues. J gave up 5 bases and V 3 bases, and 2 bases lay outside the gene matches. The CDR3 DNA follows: TGCGCCAGCAGCTGGGACAGGGATACTGAAGCTTTCTTT. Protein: CASSWDRDTEAFF.

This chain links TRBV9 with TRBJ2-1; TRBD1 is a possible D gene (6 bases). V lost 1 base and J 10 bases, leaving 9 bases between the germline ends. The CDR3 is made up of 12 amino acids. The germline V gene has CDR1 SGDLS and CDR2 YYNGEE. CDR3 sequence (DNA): TGTGCCAGCAGCGTACGAGGGGGAGAGCAGTTCTTC. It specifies CASSVRGGEQFF.

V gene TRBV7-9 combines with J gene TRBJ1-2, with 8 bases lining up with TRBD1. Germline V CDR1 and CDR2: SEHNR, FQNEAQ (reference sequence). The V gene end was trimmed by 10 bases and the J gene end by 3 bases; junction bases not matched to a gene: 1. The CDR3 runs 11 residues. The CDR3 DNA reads TGTGCCACGACAGGGGACTATGGCTACACCTTC. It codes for CATTGDYGYTF.

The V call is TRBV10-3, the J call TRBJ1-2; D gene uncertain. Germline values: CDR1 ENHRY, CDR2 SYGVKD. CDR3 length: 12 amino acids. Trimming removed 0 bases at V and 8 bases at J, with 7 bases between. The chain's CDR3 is CAISESGSGYTF. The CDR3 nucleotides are TGTGCCATCAGTGAGTCCGGGTCGGGCTACACCTTC.

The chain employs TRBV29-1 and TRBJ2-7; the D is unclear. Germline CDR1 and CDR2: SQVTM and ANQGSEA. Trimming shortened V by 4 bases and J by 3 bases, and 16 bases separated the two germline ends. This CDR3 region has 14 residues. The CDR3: CSVGSTSDLYEQYF. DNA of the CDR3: TGCAGCGTTGGTAGTACCAGCGACCTCTACGAGCAGTACTTC.

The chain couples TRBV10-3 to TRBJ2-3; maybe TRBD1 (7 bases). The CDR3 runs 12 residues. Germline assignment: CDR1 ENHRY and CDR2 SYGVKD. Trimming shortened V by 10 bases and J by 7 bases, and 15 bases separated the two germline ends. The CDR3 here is CATLEGAYTQYF. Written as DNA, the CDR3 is TGTGCCACCTTGGAGGGGGCATATACGCAGTATTTT.

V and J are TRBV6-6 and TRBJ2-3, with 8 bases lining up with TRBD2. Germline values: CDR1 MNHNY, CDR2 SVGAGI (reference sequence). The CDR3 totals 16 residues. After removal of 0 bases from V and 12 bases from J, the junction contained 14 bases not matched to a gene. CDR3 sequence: CASSYSSPGSGGPQYF. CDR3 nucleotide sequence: TGTGCCAGCAGTTACTCAAGCCCCGGGAGCGGGGGCCCCCAGTATTTT.

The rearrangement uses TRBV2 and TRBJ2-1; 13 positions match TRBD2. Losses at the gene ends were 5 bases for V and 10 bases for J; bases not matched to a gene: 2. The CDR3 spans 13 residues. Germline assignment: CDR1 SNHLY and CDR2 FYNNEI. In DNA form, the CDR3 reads TGTGCCAGCAGTCGGACTAGCGGGGGAGAGCAGTTCTTC. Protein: CASSRTSGGEQFF.

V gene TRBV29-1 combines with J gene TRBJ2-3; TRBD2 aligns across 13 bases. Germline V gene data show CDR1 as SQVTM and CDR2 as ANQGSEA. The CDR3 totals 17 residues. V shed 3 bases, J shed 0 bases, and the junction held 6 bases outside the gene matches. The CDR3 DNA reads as TGCAGCGTTGACGGACTAGCGGGAGAACGAAGCACAGATACGCAGTATTTT. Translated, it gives CSVDGLAGERSTDTQYF.

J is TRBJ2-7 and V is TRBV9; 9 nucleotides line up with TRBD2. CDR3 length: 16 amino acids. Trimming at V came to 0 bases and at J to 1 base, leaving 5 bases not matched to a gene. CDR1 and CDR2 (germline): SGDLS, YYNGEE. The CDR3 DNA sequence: TGTGCCAGCAGCGTAGATTTTAGCGGGGGATCCTACGAGCAGTACTTC. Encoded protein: CASSVDFSGGSYEQYF.

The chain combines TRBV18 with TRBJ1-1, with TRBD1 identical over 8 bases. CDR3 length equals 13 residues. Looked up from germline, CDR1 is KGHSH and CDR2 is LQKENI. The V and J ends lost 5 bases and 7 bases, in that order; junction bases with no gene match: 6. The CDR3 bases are TGTGCCAGCTCAGGGGACAGGACCCATGAAGCTTTCTTT. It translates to CASSGDRTHEAFF.

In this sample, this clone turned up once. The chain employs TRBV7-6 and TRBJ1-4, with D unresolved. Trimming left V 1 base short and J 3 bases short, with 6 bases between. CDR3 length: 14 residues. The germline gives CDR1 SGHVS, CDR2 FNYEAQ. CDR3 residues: CASSLEPANEKLFF. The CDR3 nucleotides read TGTGCCAGCAGCTTAGAACCAGCTAATGAAAAACTGTTTTTT. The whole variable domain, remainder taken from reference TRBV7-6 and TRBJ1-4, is GAGVSQSPRYKVTKRGQDVALRCDPISGHVSLYWYRQALGQGPEFLTYFNYEAQQDKSGLPNDRFSAERPEGSISTLTIQRTEQRDSAMYRCASSLEPANEKLFFGSGTQLSVL.

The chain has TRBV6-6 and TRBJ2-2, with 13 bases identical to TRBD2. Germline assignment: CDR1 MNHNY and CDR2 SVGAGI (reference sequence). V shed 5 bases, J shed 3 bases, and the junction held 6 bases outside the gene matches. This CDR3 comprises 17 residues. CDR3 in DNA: TGTGCCAGCAGTCGGACTAGCGGGAGCCCCCACACCGGGGAGCTGTTTTTT. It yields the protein CASSRTSGSPHTGELFF.

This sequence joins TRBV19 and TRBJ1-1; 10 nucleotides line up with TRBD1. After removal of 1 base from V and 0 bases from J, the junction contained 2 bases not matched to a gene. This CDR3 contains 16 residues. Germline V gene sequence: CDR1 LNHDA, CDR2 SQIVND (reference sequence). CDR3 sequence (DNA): TGTGCCAGTAGTATAGGCGGGACAGGGGTGAACACTGAAGCTTTCTTT. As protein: CASSIGGTGVNTEAFF.

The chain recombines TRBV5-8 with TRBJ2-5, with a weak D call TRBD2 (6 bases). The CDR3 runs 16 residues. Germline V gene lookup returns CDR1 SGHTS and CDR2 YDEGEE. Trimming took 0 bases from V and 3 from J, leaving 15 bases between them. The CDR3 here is CASSLGTGVQEETQYF. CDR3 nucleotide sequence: TGTGCCAGCAGCTTGGGGACGGGGGTTCAGGAAGAGACCCAGTACTTC. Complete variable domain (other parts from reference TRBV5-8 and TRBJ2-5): EAGVTQSPTHLIKTRGQQATLRCSPISGHTSVYWYQQALGLGLQFLLWYDEGEERNRGNFPPRFSGRQFPNYSSELNVNALELEDSALYLCASSLGTGVQEETQYFGPGTRLLVL.

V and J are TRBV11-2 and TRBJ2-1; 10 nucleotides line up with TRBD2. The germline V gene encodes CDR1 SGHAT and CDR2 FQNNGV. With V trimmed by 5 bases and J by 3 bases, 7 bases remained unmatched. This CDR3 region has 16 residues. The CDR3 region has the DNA TGTGCCAGCAGCCCCGCGCTAGCGGGGGACTACAATGAGCAGTTCTTC. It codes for CASSPALAGDYNEQFF. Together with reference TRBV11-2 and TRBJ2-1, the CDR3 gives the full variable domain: EAGVAQSPRYKIIEKRQSVAFWCNPISGHATLYWYQQILGQGPKLLIQFQNNGVVDDSQLPKDRFSAERLKGVDSTLKIQPAKLEDSAVYLCASSPALAGDYNEQFFGPGTRLTVL.

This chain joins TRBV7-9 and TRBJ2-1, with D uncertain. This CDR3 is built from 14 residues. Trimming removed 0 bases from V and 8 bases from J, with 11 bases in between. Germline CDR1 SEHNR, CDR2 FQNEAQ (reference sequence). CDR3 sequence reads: CASSLAAGVHEQFF. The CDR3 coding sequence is TGTGCCAGCAGCTTAGCGGCAGGCGTCCATGAGCAGTTCTTC.